A selection of T cell receptor beta chains follows, all from one sample in a study of Ad26.COV2.S vaccination and SARS-CoV-2 variants. The assay was immunoSEQ multiplex PCR, and TCRdb's table has in-frame clones only and misses some. The repertoire has 350,000 to 450,000 clones, around 90% of them found once; the top ten carry about 3.8%. Specimen: peripheral blood, collected after recovery from COVID-19. The receptors were gathered from a human donor who had recovered from COVID-19. The CDR3 runs from the conserved cysteine through the conserved F or W. The D gene is left open where the match is weak. Part of the rows lack a size; the others show once, few, many or a class for expanded clones.

size	V	D	J	CDR3
NA	TRBV6-6	TRBD1	TRBJ2-7	CASRTDRGEQYF
NA	TRBV6-5	NA	TRBJ2-3	CASRRDLTDTQYF
NA	TRBV27	NA	TRBJ1-1	CASSFRTGKTEAFF
NA	TRBV6-5	NA	TRBJ2-5	CASLDWGDGKTQYF
NA	TRBV27	NA	TRBJ1-6	CASSRMTDSLGSPLHF
NA	TRBV10-3	TRBD1	TRBJ2-1	CAISVGQPDEQFF
NA	TRBV18	NA	TRBJ1-1	CASSPQGTEAFF
NA	TRBV3-1/TRBV3-2	NA	TRBJ1-1	CASSPGGSSTEAFF
NA	TRBV6-6	NA	TRBJ1-3	CASSYPGNTIYF
NA	TRBV7-9	NA	TRBJ1-3	CASSPKSATSGNTIYF
NA	TRBV29-1	NA	TRBJ2-1	CSVEDRGSYNEQFF
NA	TRBV2	NA	TRBJ1-1	CASTMGNTEAFF
NA	TRBV7-2	TRBD1	TRBJ2-4	CASSTQGADIQYF
NA	TRBV7-9	NA	TRBJ1-1	CASSLSLAAPLNTEAFF
NA	TRBV29-1	TRBD1	TRBJ1-2	CSVDVPDRVGGYTF
NA	TRBV19	NA	TRBJ1-1	CASSGAARANTEAFF
few	TRBV25-1	NA	TRBJ1-3	CASSDAGSSGNTIYF
once	TRBV6-6	TRBD2	TRBJ2-5	CASSLGSSGAETQYF
NA	TRBV10-2	NA	TRBJ2-5	CASSPPARGIQETQYF
once	TRBV28	NA	TRBJ1-5	CASRSPGFQPQHF
NA	TRBV20-1	NA	TRBJ1-5	CSAGFQPQHF
NA	TRBV7-9	NA	TRBJ2-3	CASRPGSTDTQYF
NA	TRBV2	NA	TRBJ1-2	CASSVRRLNYGYTF
NA	TRBV5-1	NA	TRBJ1-1	CASSLEGRSMDEAFF
once	TRBV7-9	TRBD1	TRBJ1-5	CASSGRDRGNQPQHF
NA	TRBV5-8	NA	TRBJ1-2	CANSFRTEFYGYTF
NA	TRBV12-3/TRBV12-4	NA	TRBJ1-2	CASSSTVYGYTF
once	TRBV3-1/TRBV3-2	NA	TRBJ2-3	CASSLIPHGRLVDTQYF
NA	TRBV6-5	NA	TRBJ1-2	CASFQATNYGYTF
NA	TRBV27	NA	TRBJ1-5	CASRAGSGNQPQHF
NA	TRBV21-1	NA	TRBJ1-4	CASSKGQPNEKLFF
NA	TRBV6-5	NA	TRBJ2-4	CASSYSGRRTKNIQYF
NA	TRBV4-2	TRBD2	TRBJ2-7	CASSLGTSGPYEQYF
NA	TRBV25-1	NA	TRBJ1-4	CASSEVGEGKLFF
NA	TRBV10-2	TRBD2	TRBJ2-5	CASSQAGGSQETQYF
NA	TRBV4-1	TRBD1	TRBJ1-1	CASSQVGQLNTEAFF
NA	TRBV12-3/TRBV12-4	NA	TRBJ1-2	CASSWVSYGYTF
NA	TRBV19	TRBD2	TRBJ2-1	CASRQPGLAGNEQFF
NA	TRBV3-1/TRBV3-2	NA	TRBJ2-1	CASSPPTLGSYNEQFF
NA	TRBV5-6	NA	TRBJ1-2	CASSRTNNYGYTF
NA	TRBV15	TRBD1	TRBJ2-1	CATSRDLAGGLNEQFF
NA	TRBV12-5	TRBD1	TRBJ2-7	CASGLVTGFVNEQYF
once	TRBV6-1	NA	TRBJ2-5	CATLRDFQETQYF
NA	TRBV25-1	NA	TRBJ2-7	CASGRGQDYGQYF
NA	TRBV19	NA	TRBJ2-3	CASSETARTSGFTDTQYF
NA	TRBV6-5	TRBD1	TRBJ1-4	CASQTGSKEKLFF
NA	TRBV6-5	TRBD1	TRBJ1-2	CASSRLTGGRDGYTF
NA	TRBV4-3	NA	TRBJ2-2	CASSQESPGELFF
NA	TRBV18	NA	TRBJ2-2	CASSPRMGTGELFF
few	TRBV5-5	NA	TRBJ1-3	CASSLDRGDTIYF